One T cell receptor beta chain is described in this entry. The data derive from a study of blood T cells in healthy people across ages. PCR was performed a second time for about 7 to 12 cycles using a sample-barcoded 5' primer and a J-beta primer mix. Using its own MiXCR run on the 5' RACE reads, TCRdb lists one record per CDR3 protein. The sample gives approximately 1.5 million distinct CDR3 sequences, under 55% of which show up once; about 4% is in the top ten. Germline CDR1 reads MNHEY; CDR2 reads SMNVEV (reference sequence). The CDR3 sequence is 14 residues long. V shed 5 bases and J shed 9 bases, with 17 bases lying between them.

This sequence originates from a woman between 18 and 29 years old in good health. The chain is built from TRBV27 and TRBJ1-5; perhaps TRBD1 as D (6 bases). What was sequenced was blood. CDR3 region: CASSLDRLSRPQHF. In nucleotides, the CDR3 is TGTGCCAGCAGTCTTGACAGGCTATCTCGGCCCCAGCATTTT.